This passage covers 6 T cell receptor beta chains from one sample sequenced in a study of cytomegalovirus exposure and HLA in healthy donors. A multiplex PCR was run with 60 Vbeta primers and 13 Jbeta primers. The protocol was immunoSEQ multiplex PCR, while the TCRdb copy is restricted to in-frame clones and leaves out a portion. The top ten hold more than 2% of the sample, which has 140,000 or so clones, roughly 84% seen once. The sample consisted of PBMCs. Receptor source: a boy aged 2 to 10 in good health and CMV-seronegative.

In this sample, this clone turned up once. The rearrangement joins TRBV19 to TRBJ1-2; TRBD1 matches 10 bases. V trimming: 4 bases; J trimming: 6 bases; junction bases outside the gene matches: 5. CDR1 and CDR2 (germline): LNHDA, SQIVND (reference sequence). CDR3 size: 14 residues. Here the CDR3 reads CASSTGQGVNGYTF. DNA of the CDR3: TGTGCCAGTAGTACCGGACAGGGGGTAAATGGCTACACCTTC.

The genes are TRBV15 and TRBJ2-3; TRBD1 matches 7 bases. The germline V gene encodes CDR1 LNHNV and CDR2 YYDKDF (reference sequence). V shed 10 bases and J 0 bases; nucleotides not matched to a gene: 10. The CDR3 extends over 15 amino acids. CDR3: CAIQKDRASTDTQYF. CDR3 bases: TGTGCCATCCAAAAAGACAGGGCTAGCACAGATACGCAGTATTTT.

This chain links TRBV4-3 with TRBJ1-1; no definite D call. This CDR3 contains 13 residues. In germline, CDR1 is LGHNA, CDR2 YSLEER. Trimming cost V 0 bases and J 4 bases, with 6 bases left between them. CDR3 nucleotides: TGCGCCAGCAGCCAAGATATGAGCACTGAAGCTTTCTTT. This translates into CASSQDMSTEAFF.

Only a few counts were recorded for this clone. The chain recombines TRBV7-5 with TRBJ2-5; the D segment call TRBD2 is taken from the table without a DNA check. TRBV7-5 is shown as a pseudogene. The CDR3 consists of 14 residues. The CDR3 DNA reads TGTGCCAGAAGCCCCCGACGGAGCCAAGAGACCCAGTACTTC. Amino acids: CARSPRRSQETQYF.

The chain carries TRBV7-9 and TRBJ2-7; maybe TRBD2 (7 bases). V was pared by 2 bases and J by 2 bases, with 13 bases between. CDR1 and CDR2 (germline): SEHNR, FQNEAQ (reference sequence). The CDR3 has 15 residues. In nucleotides, the CDR3 is TGTGCCAGCAGCTTAACTAGGGGGGGCACCTACGAGCAGTACTTC. Residues: CASSLTRGGTYEQYF.

The chain carries TRBV11-2 and TRBJ1-1; D remains ambiguous. CDR3 length: 14 amino acids. Germline V gene sequence: CDR1 SGHAT, CDR2 FQNNGV. Trimming removed 5 bases at V and 6 bases at J, with 16 bases between. CDR3 sequence reads: CASSVTPLHAEAFF. The CDR3 DNA reads as TGTGCCAGCAGCGTGACACCCTTACACGCTGAAGCTTTCTTT.